This TCR beta chain was observed in a study of circulating and synovial CD4+ cells in juvenile arthritis. Whole-study results and caveats: Circulating pathogenic-like and bulk T cells looked alike by Vbeta family usage. Circulating pathogenic-like lymphocytes shared a substantially higher fraction of CDR3 sequences with synovium than bulk blood.

The CDR3 covers 13 residues. Germline CDR1 and CDR2: MNHEY and SMNVEV (reference sequence). V was trimmed by 3 bases and J by 5 bases, leaving 7 bases between them. In regard to this clone: Antigen: not known.

Libraries were prepared by immunoSEQ multiplex PCR; TCRdb keeps only in-frame clonotypes and omits some of them. The profile shows about 36,000 clones, approximately 93% of them singletons. The source material was CD4+ T cells from blood. The rearrangement uses TRBV27 and TRBJ2-2; D gene uncertain. The sequence was obtained from a human donor with juvenile idiopathic arthritis. The CDR3 nucleotides are TGTGCCAGCAGTTTTCGAGTGACCGGGGAGCTGTTTTTT. Protein product: CASSFRVTGELFF.